Each of the 4 T cell receptor beta chains below was sequenced from the same sample in a study of shared clonotypes between healthy human individuals. Only in-frame clones appear in the TCRdb table, and some are missing; sequencing was by immunoSEQ multiplex PCR. The table records approximately 1.5 million clones, around 98.5% of them present only once. Source material: naive CD4+ T cells sorted from blood. The subset: CD45RA+ positively selected. These receptors all come from a man between 25 and 39 years old in good health.

The chain combines TRBV7-9 with TRBJ2-5; possible D gene TRBD1, 6 bases. The germline V gene has CDR1 SEHNR and CDR2 FQNEAQ (reference sequence). The CDR3 spans 16 residues. V was pared by 2 bases and J by 3 bases, with 16 bases between. The CDR3 protein is CASSLSGAHREETQYF. The CDR3 region has the DNA TGTGCCAGCAGCTTAAGTGGGGCGCACAGGGAAGAGACCCAGTACTTC.

The J gene is TRBJ2-7, the V gene TRBV10-3; 11 nucleotides agree with TRBD1. Unmatched junction bases numbered 9, after V lost 11 bases and J lost 6 bases. This CDR3 spans 13 amino acids. Germline V gene lookup returns CDR1 ENHRY and CDR2 SYGVKD. The CDR3 is CASTGTGGGEQYF. In nucleotides, the CDR3 is TGTGCCTCGACCGGGACAGGGGGTGGCGAGCAGTACTTC.

This chain connects TRBV4-3 to TRBJ1-4; no clear D. The CDR3 sequence is 16 residues long. V gave up 0 bases and J gave up 8 bases, with 16 bases separating them. Germline V gene sequence: CDR1 LGHNA, CDR2 YSLEER. The chain's CDR3 is CASSQDLTGIGEKLFF. CDR3 nucleotide sequence: TGCGCCAGCAGCCAAGATCTTACCGGTATCGGCGAAAAACTGTTTTTT.

The V gene is TRBV6-5, the J gene TRBJ1-1; D remains unclear. V was pared by 4 bases and J by 5 bases, with 8 bases between. The V gene's germline CDR1 is MNHEY and CDR2 SVGAGI. This CDR3 is built from 12 residues. CDR3 amino acids: CASSSLGTEAFF. CDR3 nucleotides: TGTGCCAGCAGTTCACTCGGGACTGAAGCTTTCTTT.